The TCR beta chain described here comes from a study of CD8 T cells in ankylosing spondylitis. Germline V gene lookup returns CDR1 DFQATT and CDR2 SNEGSKA (reference sequence). V lost 1 base, J lost 2 bases, and 12 bases lay in between. The CDR3 is 14 amino acids. TCRdb analysed the 5' RACE reads with MiXCR anew, one entry per CDR3 protein. The sample includes about 420,000 distinct CDR3 sequences, about a fifth of them seen just once. This clonotype occurred many times. Its antigen is as yet unknown. Study-wide points: Peripheral blood samples showed relatively rare disease-linked clones, and these clones were CD8+. What seemed typical of ankylosing spondylitis blood was a TCR beta motif built from 8 or 9 highly homologous variants.

J is TRBJ2-7 and V is TRBV20-1, with D possibly TRBD2 on 6 matching bases. The TCR sequence derives from a male donor with ankylosing spondylitis. What was sequenced was blood, either unsorted or a sorted T cell fraction (not recorded which). The DNA for the CDR3 is TGCAGTGCTAGAGGAGGCGGGACCACCTACGAGCAGTACTTC. Translation: CSARGGGTTYEQYF.